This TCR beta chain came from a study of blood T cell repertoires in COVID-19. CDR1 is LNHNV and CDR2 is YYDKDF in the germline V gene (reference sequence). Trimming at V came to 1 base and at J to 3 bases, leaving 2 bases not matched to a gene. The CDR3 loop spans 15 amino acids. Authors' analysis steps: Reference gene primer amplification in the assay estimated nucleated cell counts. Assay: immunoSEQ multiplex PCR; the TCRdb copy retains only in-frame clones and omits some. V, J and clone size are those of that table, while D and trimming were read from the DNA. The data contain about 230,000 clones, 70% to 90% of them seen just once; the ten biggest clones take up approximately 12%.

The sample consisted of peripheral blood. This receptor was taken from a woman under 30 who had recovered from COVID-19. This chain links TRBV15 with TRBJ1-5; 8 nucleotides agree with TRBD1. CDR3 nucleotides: TGTGCCACCAGCAGAGTGCAGGGGGCCAATCAGCCCCAGCATTTT. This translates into CATSRVQGANQPQHF.